One and the same sample provided the 19 T cell receptor beta chains below, sequenced in a study of blood T cell repertoires in COVID-19. The data were produced by immunoSEQ multiplex PCR, yet TCRdb's version contains in-frame clones alone and is incomplete. The data show about 170,000 clones, 85% to 90% seen once. The sample consisted of peripheral blood. The receptors originated from a woman aged 80 or over with COVID-19, enrolled during active disease.

This clone occurred a few times. J is TRBJ2-1 and V is TRBV19; 7 bases match TRBD1. CDR3 length equals 12 residues. CDR1 and CDR2 from the germline V gene are LNHDA and SQIVND (reference sequence). Losses at the gene ends were 4 bases for V and 13 bases for J; bases not matched to a gene: 7. The CDR3 reads CASSKDRVRQFF. The DNA for the CDR3 is TGTGCCAGTAGTAAAGACAGGGTTCGACAGTTCTTC.

The V and J genes are TRBV5-1 and TRBJ1-4, with TRBD1 matching over 10 bases. In germline, CDR1 is SGHRS, CDR2 YFSETQ. The CDR3 has 17 residues. Trimming removed 5 bases from V and 0 bases from J; junction bases left unmatched: 7. Written as DNA, the CDR3 is TGCGCCAGCAGGACCGGGACAGGGGAGACAACTAATGAAAAACTGTTTTTT. This codes for CASRTGTGETTNEKLFF.

This clone has a single count. The chain recombines TRBV4-2 with TRBJ2-2, with D possibly matching TRBD1 (6 bases). V lost 5 bases to trimming and J lost 1 base, with 8 bases between them. The germline gives CDR1 LGHNA, CDR2 YNFKEQ. The CDR3 is 14 amino acids. The CDR3 is CASSNRENTGELFF. The CDR3 DNA sequence: TGTGCCAGCAGCAACAGGGAGAACACCGGGGAGCTGTTTTTT.

The J gene is TRBJ2-2, the V gene TRBV7-8, with D maybe TRBD2 (5 bases). This CDR3 is built from 16 residues. V lost 2 bases to trimming and J lost 4 bases, with 14 bases between them. The germline V gene has CDR1 SGHVS and CDR2 FQNEAQ. The CDR3 DNA reads as TGTGCCAGCAGCTTATTAAGACTATCATCCACCGGGGAGCTGTTTTTT. Its protein product is CASSLLRLSSTGELFF. The variable domain in full, completed from reference TRBV7-8 and TRBJ2-2, reads GAGVSQSPRYKVAKRGQDVALRCDPISGHVSLFWYQQALGQGPEFLTYFQNEAQLDKSGLPSDRFFAERPEGSVSTLKIQRTQQEDSAVYLCASSLLRLSSTGELFFGEGSRLTVL.

V gene TRBV6-5 combines with J gene TRBJ2-7, with 13 bases that match TRBD2. Losses at the gene ends were 5 bases for V and 7 bases for J; bases not matched to a gene: 8. The CDR3 covers 15 residues. The germline CDR1 and CDR2 sequences are MNHEY and SVGAGI. CDR3 sequence (DNA): TGTGCCAGCAGTCAAACAGGACTAGCGGGAGTTGAGCAGTACTTC. Amino acid sequence: CASSQTGLAGVEQYF.

The chain links TRBV11-1 to TRBJ1-2, with 7 bases that match TRBD1. The V gene end was trimmed by 4 bases and the J gene end by 8 bases; junction bases not matched to a gene: 13. Germline V gene lookup returns CDR1 SGHAT and CDR2 FQDESV (reference sequence). The CDR3 is 15 amino acids. CDR3 sequence reads: CASSSPGQGGRGYTF. CDR3 nucleotides: TGTGCCAGCAGCTCTCCGGGGCAGGGGGGTCGAGGCTACACCTTC.

The chain is built from TRBV7-3 and TRBJ2-2; D gene uncertain. This CDR3 is built from 13 residues. V was pared by 6 bases and J by 5 bases, with 10 bases between. Germline CDR1 SGHTA, CDR2 FQGTGA. CDR3 residues: CASSSTVTGELFF. In DNA, the CDR3 is TGTGCCAGCAGTTCTACCGTGACCGGGGAGCTGTTTTTT.

The CDR3 loop is CSVTTGLGEKLFF. The DNA of the CDR3 is TGCAGCGTGACGACAGGGTTAGGAGAAAAACTGTTTTTT. The chain couples TRBV29-1 to TRBJ1-4; 7 nucleotides line up with TRBD1. Trimming cost V 6 bases and J 8 bases; bases outside gene matches: 9. The length of the CDR3 is 13 residues. Per germline, CDR1 SQVTM and CDR2 ANQGSEA.

This chain links TRBV7-2 with TRBJ2-5, with a tentative D call TRBD2 (5 bases). V dropped 4 bases and J dropped 4 bases, with 13 bases sitting between them. The CDR3 has 14 residues. Germline V gene sequence: CDR1 SGHTA, CDR2 FQGNSA. The CDR3 loop is CASSYFRAGETQYF. CDR3 nucleotide sequence: TGTGCCAGCAGCTATTTTAGGGCGGGAGAGACCCAGTACTTC.

This chain uses TRBV19 with TRBJ1-4, with D maybe TRBD1 (5 bases). The ends were cut back, 10 bases at V and 8 bases at J, with 20 bases in the middle. The CDR3 spans 14 residues. The germline V gene has CDR1 LNHDA and CDR2 SQIVND (reference sequence). As DNA, the CDR3 is TGTGCCACCCGACCTAGGGGCGCGAGGGAAAAACTGTTTTTT. It translates to CATRPRGAREKLFF.

The rearrangement links TRBV6-1 to TRBJ2-3; 8 bases are shared with TRBD1. The CDR3 runs to 19 residues. The V gene's germline CDR1 is MNHNS and CDR2 SASEGT. With V trimmed by 4 bases and J by 1 base, 16 bases remained unmatched. As DNA, the CDR3 is TGTGCCAGCAGTGTTCCGGGACAGGTCGACCCTTTTGGCACAGATACGCAGTATTTT. This gives the protein CASSVPGQVDPFGTDTQYF.

This chain uses TRBV19 with TRBJ1-2; 7 positions match TRBD1. The V gene end was trimmed by 10 bases and the J gene end by 8 bases; junction bases not matched to a gene: 13. The CDR3 runs to 13 residues. Germline V CDR1 and CDR2: LNHDA, SQIVND (reference sequence). The CDR3 nucleotides are TGTGCCACACGCTTGGTAGGGGGCGAAGGCTACACCTTC. It encodes CATRLVGGEGYTF.

This rearrangement joins TRBV7-2 to TRBJ2-7; 10 positions match TRBD2. Germline-derived CDR1 and CDR2 are SGHTA and FQGNSA. With 5 bases clipped from V and 1 base from J, the junction kept 17 bases outside the gene matches. The CDR3 has 19 residues. CDR3 DNA: TGTGCCAGCAGCCTTCAACAGGGGTGGTCTAGCGGGAGTTCCTACGAGCAGTACTTC. Its protein is CASSLQQGWSSGSSYEQYF.

The rearrangement links TRBV3-1 (or the pseudogene TRBV3-2) to TRBJ2-2, with 15 bases matching TRBD2. V shed 4 bases, J shed 8 bases, and the junction held 5 bases outside the gene matches. CDR3 length equals 16 residues. Germline V gene lookup returns CDR1 LGHDT and CDR2 YNNKEL (reference sequence). The CDR3 region has the DNA TGTGCCAGCAGCCTAGGACTAGCGGGAGGGCCTGGGGAGCTGTTTTTT. Translated, it gives CASSLGLAGGPGELFF.

The gene calls are TRBV9 and TRBJ2-1; D is uncertain. V gave up 0 bases and J gave up 0 bases, with 7 bases separating them. CDR3 length: 15 residues. CDR1 and CDR2 from the germline V gene are SGDLS and YYNGEE. The chain's CDR3 is CASSVDLSSYNEQFF. The CDR3 DNA sequence: TGTGCCAGCAGCGTAGATCTGAGCTCCTACAATGAGCAGTTCTTC.

J is TRBJ2-7 and V is TRBV7-2; TRBD2 matches at 11 bases. Germline V CDR1 and CDR2: SGHTA, FQGNSA. CDR3 length equals 14 residues. The junction had 5 bases not matched to a gene; V was cut back by 4 bases and J by 6 bases. The CDR3 coding sequence is TGTGCCAGCAGCTCCGTAGCGGGAGGGGGCGAGCAGTACTTC. Translated: CASSSVAGGGEQYF.

The chain combines TRBV29-1 with TRBJ2-1; TRBD2 matches at 8 bases. The ends lost 0 bases at V and 5 bases at J; junction bases unmatched: 6. The CDR3 is 15 residues long. Germline loops: CDR1 SQVTM, CDR2 ANQGSEA. CDR3 sequence (DNA): TGCAGCGTTGAAGATCGACTAGCGCGCCACAATGAGCAGTTCTTC. As protein: CSVEDRLARHNEQFF.

This chain connects TRBV19 to TRBJ2-1; 10 bases are shared with TRBD2. This CDR3 has 13 amino acids. Losses at the gene ends were 5 bases for V and 16 bases for J; bases not matched to a gene: 11. Per germline, CDR1 LNHDA and CDR2 SQIVND (reference sequence). CDR3 bases: TGTGCCAGTAGTCCCGGACTAGCGGAGCCTTTATTCTTC. It translates to CASSPGLAEPLFF.

This sequence joins TRBV2 and TRBJ1-5, with TRBD1 as a possible D gene (6 bases). The germline V gene has CDR1 SNHLY and CDR2 FYNNEI. V dropped 1 base and J dropped 6 bases, with 16 bases sitting between them. The CDR3 length is 16 residues. The CDR3 coding sequence is TGTGCCAGCAGTGAAGGGGGAAACAGGGTCCCTCAGCCCCAGCATTTT. Protein: CASSEGGNRVPQPQHF.